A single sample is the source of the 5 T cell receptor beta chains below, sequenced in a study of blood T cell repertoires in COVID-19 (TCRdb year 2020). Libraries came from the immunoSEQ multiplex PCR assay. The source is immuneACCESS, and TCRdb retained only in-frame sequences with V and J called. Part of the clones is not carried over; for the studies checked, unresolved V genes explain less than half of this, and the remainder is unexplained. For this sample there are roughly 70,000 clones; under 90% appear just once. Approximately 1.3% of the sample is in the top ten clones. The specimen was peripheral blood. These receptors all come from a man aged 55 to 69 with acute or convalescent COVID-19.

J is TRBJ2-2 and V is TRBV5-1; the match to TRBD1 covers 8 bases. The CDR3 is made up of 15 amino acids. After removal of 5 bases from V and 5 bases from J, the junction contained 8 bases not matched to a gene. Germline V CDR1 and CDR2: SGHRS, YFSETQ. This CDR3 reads CASSLETGVTGELFF. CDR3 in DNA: TGCGCCAGCAGTCTAGAGACAGGGGTAACCGGGGAGCTGTTTTTT.

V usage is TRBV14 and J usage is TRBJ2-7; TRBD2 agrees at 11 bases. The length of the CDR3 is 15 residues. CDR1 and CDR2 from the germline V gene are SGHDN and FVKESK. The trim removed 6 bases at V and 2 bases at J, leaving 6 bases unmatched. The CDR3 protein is CASSKLAGATYEQYF. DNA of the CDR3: TGTGCCAGCAGTAAACTAGCGGGGGCAACCTACGAGCAGTACTTC. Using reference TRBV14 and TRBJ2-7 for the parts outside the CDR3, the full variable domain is EAGVTQFPSHSVIEKGQTVTLRCDPISGHDNLYWYRRVMGKEIKFLLHFVKESKQDESGMPNNRFLAERTGGTYSTLKVQPAELEDSGVYFCASSKLAGATYEQYFGPGTRLTVT.

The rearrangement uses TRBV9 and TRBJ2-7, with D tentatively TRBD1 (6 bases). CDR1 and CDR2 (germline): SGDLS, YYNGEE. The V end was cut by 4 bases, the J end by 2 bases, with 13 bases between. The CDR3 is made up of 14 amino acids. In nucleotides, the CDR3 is TGTGCCAGCAGCCCACGGACAGCCGCCTACGAGCAGTACTTC. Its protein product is CASSPRTAAYEQYF.

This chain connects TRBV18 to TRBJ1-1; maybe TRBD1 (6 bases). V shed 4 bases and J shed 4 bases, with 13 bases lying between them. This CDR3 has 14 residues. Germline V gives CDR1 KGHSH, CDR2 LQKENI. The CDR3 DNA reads TGTGCCAGCTCACGAACACAGGGTTTCACTGAAGCTTTCTTT. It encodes CASSRTQGFTEAFF.

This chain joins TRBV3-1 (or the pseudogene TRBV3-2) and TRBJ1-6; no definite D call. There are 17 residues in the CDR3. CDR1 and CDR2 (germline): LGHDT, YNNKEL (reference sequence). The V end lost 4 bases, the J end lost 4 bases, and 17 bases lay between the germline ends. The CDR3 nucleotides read TGTGCCAGCAGCCGCCTTAGTGGAGGTTCGTATAATTCACCCCTCCACTTT. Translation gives CASSRLSGGSYNSPLHF.